This TCR beta chain was observed in a study of blood T cell repertoires in COVID-19. The cohort comprised adults aged roughly 18 to 95 years residing in 20 to 30 US areas. Produced via immunoSEQ multiplex PCR; TCRdb's table is partial and in-frame only. The table includes 310,000 or so clones, approximately 90% detected once. This clone was seen a handful of times. The germline CDR1 and CDR2 sequences are SGHRS and YFSETQ. The junction had 11 bases not matched to a gene; V was cut back by 4 bases and J by 6 bases. The CDR3 extends over 15 amino acids. Sequencing input: PBMCs or T cells enriched from blood (not recorded which). This receptor was taken from a woman aged 18 to 35 who had recovered from COVID-19. This chain uses TRBV5-1 with TRBJ1-2; 8 bases line up with TRBD1. The CDR3 is CASSGGQGTWDGYTF. For the CDR3, the DNA is TGCGCCAGCAGCGGCGGACAGGGAACATGGGATGGCTACACCTTC.